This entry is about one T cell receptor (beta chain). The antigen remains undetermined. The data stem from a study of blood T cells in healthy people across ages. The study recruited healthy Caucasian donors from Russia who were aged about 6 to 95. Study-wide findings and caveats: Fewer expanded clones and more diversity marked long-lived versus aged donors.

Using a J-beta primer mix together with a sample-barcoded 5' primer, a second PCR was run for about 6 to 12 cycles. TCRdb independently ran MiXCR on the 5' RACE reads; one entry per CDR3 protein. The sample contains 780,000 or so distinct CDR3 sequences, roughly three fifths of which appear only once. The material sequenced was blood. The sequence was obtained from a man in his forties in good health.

CDR3 sequence (DNA): TGTGCCACCAGTGATTGGGACACTTTTAAGGGAGAGACCCAGTACTTC. Amino acid sequence: CATSDWDTFKGETQYF. The chain carries TRBV24-1 and TRBJ2-5, with a possible D match to TRBD1 (6 bases). Trimming took 2 bases from V and 4 from J, leaving 16 bases between them. Germline assignment: CDR1 KGHDR and CDR2 SFDVKD. CDR3 length: 16 amino acids.